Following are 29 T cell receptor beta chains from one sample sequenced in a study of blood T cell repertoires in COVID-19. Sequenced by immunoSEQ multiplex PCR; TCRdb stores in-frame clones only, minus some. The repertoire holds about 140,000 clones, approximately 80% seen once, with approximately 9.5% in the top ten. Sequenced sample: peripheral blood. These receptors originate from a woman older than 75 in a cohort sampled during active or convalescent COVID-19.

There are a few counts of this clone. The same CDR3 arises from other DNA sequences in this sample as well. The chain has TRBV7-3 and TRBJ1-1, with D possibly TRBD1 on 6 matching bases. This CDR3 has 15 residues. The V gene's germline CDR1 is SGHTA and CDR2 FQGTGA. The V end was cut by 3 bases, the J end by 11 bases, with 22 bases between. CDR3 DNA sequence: TGTGCCAGCAGCTTCGGGGGGGCCCGGTCGGGGGAGGCTTTCTTT. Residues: CASSFGGARSGEAFF. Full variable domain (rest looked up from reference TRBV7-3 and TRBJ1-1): GAGVSQTPSNKVTEKGKYVELRCDPISGHTALYWYRQSLGQGPEFLIYFQGTGAADDSGLPNDRFFAVRPEGSVSTLKIQRTERGDSAVYLCASSFGGARSGEAFFGQGTRLTVV.

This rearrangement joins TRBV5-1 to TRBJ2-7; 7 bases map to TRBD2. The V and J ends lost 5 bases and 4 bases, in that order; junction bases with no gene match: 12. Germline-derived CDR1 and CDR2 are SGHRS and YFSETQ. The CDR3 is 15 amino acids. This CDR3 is CASSRLGEGLYEQYF. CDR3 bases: TGCGCCAGCAGTCGACTGGGGGAGGGTCTGTACGAGCAGTACTTC.

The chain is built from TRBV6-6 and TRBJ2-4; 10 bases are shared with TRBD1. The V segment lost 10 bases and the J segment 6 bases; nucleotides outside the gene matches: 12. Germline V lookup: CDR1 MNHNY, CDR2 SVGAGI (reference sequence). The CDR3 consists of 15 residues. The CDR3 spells CATAQGTGDGNIQYF. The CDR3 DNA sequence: TGTGCCACCGCCCAGGGGACAGGGGATGGAAACATTCAGTACTTC.

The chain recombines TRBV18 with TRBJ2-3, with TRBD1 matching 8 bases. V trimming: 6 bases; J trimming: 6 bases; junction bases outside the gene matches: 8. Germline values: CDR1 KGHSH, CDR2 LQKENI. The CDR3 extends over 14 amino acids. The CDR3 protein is CASSVGQGSDTQYF. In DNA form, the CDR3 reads TGTGCCAGCTCGGTCGGACAGGGTTCGGATACGCAGTATTTT.

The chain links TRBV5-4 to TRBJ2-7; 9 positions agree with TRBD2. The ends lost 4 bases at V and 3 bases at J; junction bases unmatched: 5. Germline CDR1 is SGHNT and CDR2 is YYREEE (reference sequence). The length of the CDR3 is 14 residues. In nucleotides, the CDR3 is TGTGCCAGCAGCCCGCGGGGGGGATACTACGAGCAGTACTTC. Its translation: CASSPRGGYYEQYF. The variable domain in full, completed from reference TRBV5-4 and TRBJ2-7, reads ETGVTQSPTHLIKTRGQQVTLRCSSQSGHNTVSWYQQALGQGPQFIFQYYREEENGRGNFPPRFSGLQFPNYSSELNVNALELDDSALYLCASSPRGGYYEQYFGPGTRLTVT.

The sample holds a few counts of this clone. This CDR3 reads CAISESDIGQTDTQYF. The DNA of the CDR3 is TGTGCCATCAGTGAGTCTGACATTGGCCAGACAGATACGCAGTATTTT. The chain employs TRBV10-3 and TRBJ2-3, with unresolved D. Germline-derived CDR1 and CDR2 are ENHRY and SYGVKD. Trimming shortened V by 0 bases and J by 3 bases, and 13 bases separated the two germline ends. The length of the CDR3 is 16 residues.

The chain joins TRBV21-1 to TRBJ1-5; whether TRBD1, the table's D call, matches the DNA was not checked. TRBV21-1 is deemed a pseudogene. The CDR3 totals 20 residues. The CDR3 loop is CASSHSPGHLEMYSNQPQHF. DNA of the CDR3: TGTGCCAGCAGTCATTCCCCGGGACACCTCGAAATGTATAGCAATCAGCCCCAGCATTTT.

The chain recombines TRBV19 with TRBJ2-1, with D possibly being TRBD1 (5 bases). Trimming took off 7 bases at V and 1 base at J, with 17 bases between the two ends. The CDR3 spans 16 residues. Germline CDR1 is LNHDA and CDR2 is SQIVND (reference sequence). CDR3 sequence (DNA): TGTGCCAGTAAAGATGAGTTTACAGGTTCCTACAATGAGCAGTTCTTC. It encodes CASKDEFTGSYNEQFF.

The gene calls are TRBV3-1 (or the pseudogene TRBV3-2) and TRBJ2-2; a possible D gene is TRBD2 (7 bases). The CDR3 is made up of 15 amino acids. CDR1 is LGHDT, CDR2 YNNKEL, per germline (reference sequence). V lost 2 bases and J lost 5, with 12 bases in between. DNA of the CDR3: TGTGCCAGCAGCCAAACGGGGGGCGGAACCGGGGAGCTGTTTTTT. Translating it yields CASSQTGGGTGELFF.

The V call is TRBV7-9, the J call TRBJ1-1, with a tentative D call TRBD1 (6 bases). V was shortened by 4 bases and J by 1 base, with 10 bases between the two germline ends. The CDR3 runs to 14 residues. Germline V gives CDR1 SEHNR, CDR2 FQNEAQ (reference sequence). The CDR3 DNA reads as TGTGCCAGCAGCTCCCGGACAGCGAACACTGAAGCTTTCTTT. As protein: CASSSRTANTEAFF.

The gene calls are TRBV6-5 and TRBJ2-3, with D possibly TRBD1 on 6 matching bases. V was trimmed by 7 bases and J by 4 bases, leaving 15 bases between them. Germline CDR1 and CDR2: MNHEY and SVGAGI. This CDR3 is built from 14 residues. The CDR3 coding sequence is TGTGCCAGCACCCCATCAGGGGAGTCAGATACGCAGTATTTT. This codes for CASTPSGESDTQYF.

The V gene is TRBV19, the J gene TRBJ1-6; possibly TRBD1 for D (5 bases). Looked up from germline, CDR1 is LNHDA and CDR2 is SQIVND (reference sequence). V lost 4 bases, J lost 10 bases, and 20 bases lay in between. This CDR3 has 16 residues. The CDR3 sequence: CASSNTAGSARSPLHF. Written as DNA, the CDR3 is TGTGCCAGTAGTAACACGGCAGGGTCGGCGAGGTCACCCCTCCACTTT.

The DNA for the CDR3 is TGTGCCAGTACCATTCGGGGGGGGACGAGGGGCTACACCTTC. Translation gives CASTIRGGTRGYTF. V is TRBV19 and J is TRBJ1-2; possibly TRBD1 for D (5 bases). Trimming stripped 7 bases from V and 8 bases from J, with 20 bases between. In germline, CDR1 is LNHDA, CDR2 SQIVND (reference sequence). The CDR3 runs 14 residues.

The chain's CDR3 is CASSIDGHEAFF. The CDR3 DNA follows: TGTGCCAGTAGTATTGATGGGCATGAAGCTTTCTTT. The rearrangement joins TRBV19 to TRBJ1-1; no clear D gene. Germline CDR1 reads LNHDA; CDR2 reads SQIVND (reference sequence). V was pared by 3 bases and J by 7 bases, with 9 bases between. The CDR3 covers 12 residues. Based on the CDR3 plus reference TRBV19 and TRBJ1-1, the full variable domain is DGGITQSPKYLFRKEGQNVTLSCEQNLNHDAMYWYRQDPGQGLRLIYYSQIVNDFQKGDIAEGYSVSREKKESFPLTVTSAQKNPTAFYLCASSIDGHEAFFGQGTRLTVV.

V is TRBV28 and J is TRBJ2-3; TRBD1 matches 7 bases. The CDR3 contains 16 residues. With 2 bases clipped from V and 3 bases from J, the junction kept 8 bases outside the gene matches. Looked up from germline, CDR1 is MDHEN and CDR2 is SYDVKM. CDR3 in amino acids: CASSLDRADRTDTQYF. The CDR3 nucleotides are TGTGCCAGCAGTTTAGACAGGGCGGATCGGACAGATACGCAGTATTTT.

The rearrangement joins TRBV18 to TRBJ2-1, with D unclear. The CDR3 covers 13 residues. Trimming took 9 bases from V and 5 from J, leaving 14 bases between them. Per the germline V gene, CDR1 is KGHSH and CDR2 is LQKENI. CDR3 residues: CASSFGQNNEQFF. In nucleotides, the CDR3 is TGTGCCAGTTCGTTTGGCCAGAACAATGAGCAGTTCTTC. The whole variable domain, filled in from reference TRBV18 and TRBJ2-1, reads NAGVMQNPRHLVRRRGQEARLRCSPMKGHSHVYWYRQLPEEGLKFMVYLQKENIIDESGMPKERFSAEFPKEGPSILRIQQVVRGDSAAYFCASSFGQNNEQFFGPGTRLTVL.

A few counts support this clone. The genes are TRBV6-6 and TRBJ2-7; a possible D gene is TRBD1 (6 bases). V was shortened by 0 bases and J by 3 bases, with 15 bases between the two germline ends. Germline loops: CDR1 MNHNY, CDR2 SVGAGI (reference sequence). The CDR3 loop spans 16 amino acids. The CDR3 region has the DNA TGTGCCAGCAGTTACTCGTACCTGGGACACGTCTACGAGCAGTACGTC. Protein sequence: CASSYSYLGHVYEQYV.

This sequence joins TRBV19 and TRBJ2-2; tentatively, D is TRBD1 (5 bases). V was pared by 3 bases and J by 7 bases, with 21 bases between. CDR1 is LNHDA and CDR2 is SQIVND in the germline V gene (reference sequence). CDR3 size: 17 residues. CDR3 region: CASSIRTRASANGELFF. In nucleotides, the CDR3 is TGTGCCAGTAGTATTCGGACCAGGGCCTCGGCGAACGGGGAGCTGTTTTTT.

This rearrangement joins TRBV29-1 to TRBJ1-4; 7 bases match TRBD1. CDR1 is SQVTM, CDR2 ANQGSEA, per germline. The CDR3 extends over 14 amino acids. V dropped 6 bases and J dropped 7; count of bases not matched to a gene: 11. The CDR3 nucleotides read TGCAGCGTAGCCCGGACAGGTGCAAGTGAAAAACTGTTTTTT. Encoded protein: CSVARTGASEKLFF.

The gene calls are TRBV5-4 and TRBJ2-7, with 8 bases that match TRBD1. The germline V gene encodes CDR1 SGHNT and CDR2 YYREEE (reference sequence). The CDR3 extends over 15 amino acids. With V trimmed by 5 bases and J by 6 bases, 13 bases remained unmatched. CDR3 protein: CASRRGQGWVGEQYF. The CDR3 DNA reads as TGTGCCAGCAGACGCGGACAGGGCTGGGTTGGCGAGCAGTACTTC. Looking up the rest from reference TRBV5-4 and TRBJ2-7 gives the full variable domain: ETGVTQSPTHLIKTRGQQVTLRCSSQSGHNTVSWYQQALGQGPQFIFQYYREEENGRGNFPPRFSGLQFPNYSSELNVNALELDDSALYLCASRRGQGWVGEQYFGPGTRLTVT.

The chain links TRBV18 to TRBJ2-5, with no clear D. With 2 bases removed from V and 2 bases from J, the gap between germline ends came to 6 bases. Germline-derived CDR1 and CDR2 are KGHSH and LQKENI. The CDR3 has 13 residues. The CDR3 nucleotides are TGTGCCAGCTCACCAGAAACTCAAGAGACCCAGTACTTC. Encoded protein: CASSPETQETQYF.

The CDR3 loop reads CASRSNLAGFIHEQYV. CDR3 coding DNA: TGTGCCAGCAGATCTAATCTAGCGGGGTTTATCCACGAGCAGTACGTC. The rearrangement joins TRBV11-3 to TRBJ2-7; 9 nucleotides line up with TRBD2. J was trimmed by 5 bases and V by 6 bases; bases with no gene match: 14. The CDR3 sequence is 16 residues long. Germline V gene lookup returns CDR1 SGHNT and CDR2 YENEEA.

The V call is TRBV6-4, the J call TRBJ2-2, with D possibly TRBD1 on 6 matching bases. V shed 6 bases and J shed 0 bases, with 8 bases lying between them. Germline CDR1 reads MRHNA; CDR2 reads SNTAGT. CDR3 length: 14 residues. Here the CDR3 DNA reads TGTGCCAGCAGACGGACAGCGAACACCGGGGAGCTGTTTTTT. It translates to CASRRTANTGELFF.

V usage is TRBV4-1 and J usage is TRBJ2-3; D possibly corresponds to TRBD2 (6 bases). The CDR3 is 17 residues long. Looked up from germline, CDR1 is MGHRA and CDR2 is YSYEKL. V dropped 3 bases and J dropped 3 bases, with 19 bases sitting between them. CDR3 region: CASSQPRSGRMTDTQYF. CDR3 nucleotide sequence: TGCGCCAGCAGCCAGCCACGTTCCGGGAGAATGACAGATACGCAGTATTTT.

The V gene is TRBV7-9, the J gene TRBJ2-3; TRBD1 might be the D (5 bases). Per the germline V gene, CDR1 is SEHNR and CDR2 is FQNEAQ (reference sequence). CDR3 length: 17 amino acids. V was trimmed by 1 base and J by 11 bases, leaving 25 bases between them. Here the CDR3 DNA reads TGTGCCAGCAGCTTAGTTCCCCAGGGTAAAGGTCCCAGTGGGCAGTATTTT. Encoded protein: CASSLVPQGKGPSGQYF.

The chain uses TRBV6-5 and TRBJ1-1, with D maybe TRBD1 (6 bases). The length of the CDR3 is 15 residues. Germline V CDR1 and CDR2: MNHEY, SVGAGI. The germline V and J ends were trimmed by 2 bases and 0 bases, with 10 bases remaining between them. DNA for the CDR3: TGTGCCAGCAGTTACGGGGCAGGGGTGAACACTGAAGCTTTCTTT. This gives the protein CASSYGAGVNTEAFF.

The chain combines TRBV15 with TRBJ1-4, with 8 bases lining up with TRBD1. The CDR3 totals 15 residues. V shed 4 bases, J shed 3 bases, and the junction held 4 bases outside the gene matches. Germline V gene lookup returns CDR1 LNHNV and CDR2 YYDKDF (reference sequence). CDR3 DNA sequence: TGTGCCACCAGCACAGGGGGCCCCTCTAATGAAAAACTGTTTTTT. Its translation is CATSTGGPSNEKLFF.

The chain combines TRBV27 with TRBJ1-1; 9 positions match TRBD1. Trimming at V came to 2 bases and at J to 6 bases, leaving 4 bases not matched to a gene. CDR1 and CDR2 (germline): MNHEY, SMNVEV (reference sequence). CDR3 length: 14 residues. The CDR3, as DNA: TGTGCCAGCAGTTTAGGGACAGGGAGGGCTGAAGCTTTCTTT. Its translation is CASSLGTGRAEAFF.

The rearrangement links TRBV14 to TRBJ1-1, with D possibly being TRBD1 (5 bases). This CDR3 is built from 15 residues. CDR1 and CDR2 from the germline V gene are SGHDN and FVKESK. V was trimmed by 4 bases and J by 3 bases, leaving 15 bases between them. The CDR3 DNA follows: TGTGCCAGCAGCCCCCCGCGTGGGGCTTACACTGAAGCTTTCTTT. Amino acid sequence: CASSPPRGAYTEAFF.